Sequencing of this T cell receptor (beta chain) was carried out in a study of monozygotic twins with inflammatory bowel disease. Total RNA was isolated from whole blood without T cell sorting. TCRdb re-called the 5' RACE reads, yielding one record per CDR3 amino acid sequence without DNA. The ten most abundant clones cover over 2.5% of a sample with under 200,000 distinct CDR3 sequences. Looked up from germline, CDR1 is KGHSH and CDR2 is LQKENI. The CDR3 contains 14 residues. The clonotype originates from a human donor with ulcerative colitis or Crohn's disease, or a healthy co-twin of an affected twin (not recorded which). Sequenced input: blood. V usage is TRBV18 and J usage is TRBJ2-7; TCRdb reports TRBD1, a call that lacks DNA to check it against. The CDR3 sequence: CASSAPGQGGEQYF.